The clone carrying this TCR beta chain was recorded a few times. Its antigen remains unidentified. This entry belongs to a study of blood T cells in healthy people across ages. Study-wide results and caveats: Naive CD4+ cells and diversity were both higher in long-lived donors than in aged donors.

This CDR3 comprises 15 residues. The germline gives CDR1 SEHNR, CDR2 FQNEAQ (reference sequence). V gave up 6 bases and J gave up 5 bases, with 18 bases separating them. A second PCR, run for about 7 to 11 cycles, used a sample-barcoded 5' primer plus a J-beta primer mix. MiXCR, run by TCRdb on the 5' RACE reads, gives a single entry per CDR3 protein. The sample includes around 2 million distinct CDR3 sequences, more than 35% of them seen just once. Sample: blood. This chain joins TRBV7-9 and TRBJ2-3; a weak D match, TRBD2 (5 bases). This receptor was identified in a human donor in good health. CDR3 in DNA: TGTGCCAGCAGACTGGATCCCGGGGTTGGAGATACGCAGTATTTT. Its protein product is CASRLDPGVGDTQYF.